The 19 T cell receptor beta chains below come from one sample, sequenced in a study of human T cells and chemical hapten exposure. The time point was: patch test 1, 2 weeks after DPC sensitization. Treatment denoted: therapeutic diphenylcyclopropenone sensitization with weekly scalp DPC. TCRdb reprocessed the RACE reads with MiXCR, giving one entry per CDR3 protein. This table holds approximately 100,000 distinct CDR3 sequences, 9.5% to 11% found once. This sample comprised whole blood, obtained in connection with sensitization to the hapten diphenylcyclopropenone (DPC). The origin of the receptors is a woman aged 40 to 49 with alopecia areata. Some clones in this sample may be carry-over from other donors' samples.

In this sample, this clonotype turned up many times. This chain connects TRBV7-9 to TRBJ2-1, with D hard to call. Trimming took 1 base from V and 9 from J, leaving 7 bases between them. The CDR3 sequence is 12 residues long. CDR1 and CDR2 from the germline V gene are SEHNR and FQNEAQ (reference sequence). The CDR3 bases are TGTGCCAGCAGCTTAGAATCGCCTGAGCAGTTCTTC. This translates into CASSLESPEQFF.

The rearrangement joins TRBV7-2 to TRBJ2-3; TRBD1 aligns across 7 bases. This CDR3 region has 17 residues. Germline assignment: CDR1 SGHTA and CDR2 FQGNSA. The trim removed 3 bases at V and 0 bases at J, leaving 9 bases unmatched. CDR3 sequence reads: CASSFWTGRSSTDTQYF. For the CDR3, the DNA is TGTGCCAGCAGCTTTTGGACAGGACGTTCTAGCACAGATACGCAGTATTTT. Using reference TRBV7-2 and TRBJ2-3 for the parts outside the CDR3, the full variable domain is GAGVSQSPSNKVTEKGKDVELRCDPISGHTALYWYRQSLGQGLEFLIYFQGNSAPDKSGLPSDRFSAERTGGSVSTLTIQRTQQEDSAVYLCASSFWTGRSSTDTQYFGPGTRLTVL.

This clonotype was seen ten or more times. The chain couples TRBV11-2 to TRBJ2-7; D uncertain. CDR1 is SGHAT and CDR2 is FQNNGV in the germline V gene. This CDR3 has 13 amino acids. The V gene lost 5 bases and the J gene lost 3 bases, with 11 bases spanning the gap. The CDR3 coding sequence is TGTGCCAGCAGCCCTAGAGCAGTCTACGAGCAGTACTTC. It is translated as CASSPRAVYEQYF.

The table lists this clonotype with many counts. The V gene is TRBV7-2, the J gene TRBJ2-5; maybe TRBD2 (5 bases). CDR3 length equals 16 residues. CDR1 SGHTA and CDR2 FQGNSA come from the germline V gene. V lost 1 base, J lost 0 bases, and 12 bases lay in between. The CDR3 sequence is CASSLGGGSYQETQYF. The CDR3 DNA sequence: TGTGCCAGCAGCTTAGGTGGAGGTTCGTACCAAGAGACCCAGTACTTC. The full variable domain, completed using reference TRBV7-2 and TRBJ2-5, is GAGVSQSPSNKVTEKGKDVELRCDPISGHTALYWYRQSLGQGLEFLIYFQGNSAPDKSGLPSDRFSAERTGGSVSTLTIQRTQQEDSAVYLCASSLGGGSYQETQYFGPGTRLLVL.

The chain has TRBV6-5 and TRBJ1-2, with D perhaps TRBD1 (5 bases). Trimming left V 5 bases short and J 4 bases short, with 17 bases between. The germline V gene encodes CDR1 MNHEY and CDR2 SVGAGI. This CDR3 contains 15 residues. The CDR3 nucleotides read TGTGCCAGCAGTAACGAGGGGACGGCGATCTATGGCTACACCTTC. Translated, it gives CASSNEGTAIYGYTF.

The V and J genes are TRBV5-1 and TRBJ1-2; weak D call: TRBD1 (6 bases). Germline assignment: CDR1 SGHRS and CDR2 YFSETQ. The V end lost 4 bases, the J end lost 6 bases, and 22 bases lay between the germline ends. The CDR3 covers 16 residues. Written as DNA, the CDR3 is TGCGCCAGCAGCCGACGGGGGCCACAGGGCACGGATGGCTACACCTTC. This encodes CASSRRGPQGTDGYTF.

This clonotype showed up just a few times. This chain connects TRBV21-1 to TRBJ1-5; whether TRBD1, the table's D call, matches the DNA was not checked. TRBV21-1 is described as a pseudogene. This CDR3 has 16 residues. The CDR3 DNA sequence: TGTGCCCCGCTAGGACAGGGGAGTAATAGCAATCAGCCCCAGCATTTT. Amino acids: CAPLGQGSNSNQPQHF.

Only a few counts were recorded for this clonotype. This sequence joins TRBV6-5 and TRBJ2-7, with 7 bases matching TRBD2. Looked up from germline, CDR1 is MNHEY and CDR2 is SVGAGI. Trimming took 3 bases from V and 0 from J; bases not matched to a gene: 5. This CDR3 comprises 15 residues. The CDR3 protein is CASSYRGDGSYEQYF. The CDR3 nucleotides read TGTGCCAGCAGTTATCGGGGGGACGGCTCCTACGAGCAGTACTTC.

The rearrangement links TRBV7-2 to TRBJ2-5; perhaps TRBD1 as D (5 bases). CDR1 SGHTA and CDR2 FQGNSA come from the germline V gene. CDR3 length: 14 residues. V was pared by 2 bases and J by 4 bases, with 11 bases between. In DNA form, the CDR3 reads TGTGCCAGCAGCTTAATAGGCAGGGTAGAGACCCAGTACTTC. The encoded protein is CASSLIGRVETQYF.

The chain carries TRBV7-9 and TRBJ2-7, with no clear D. Germline V gene sequence: CDR1 SEHNR, CDR2 FQNEAQ (reference sequence). The CDR3 is made up of 15 amino acids. Trimming removed 1 base at V and 5 bases at J, with 15 bases between. The DNA of the CDR3 is TGTGCCAGCAGCTTAGTGGTAGGGCTGGGCCACGAGCAGTACTTC. It yields the protein CASSLVVGLGHEQYF. Full variable domain (outside the CDR3, taken from reference TRBV7-9 and TRBJ2-7): DTGVSQNPRHKITKRGQNVTFRCDPISEHNRLYWYRQTLGQGPEFLTYFQNEAQLEKSRLLSDRFSAERPKGSFSTLEIQRTEQGDSAMYLCASSLVVGLGHEQYFGPGTRLTVT.

This sequence joins TRBV20-1 and TRBJ2-5; possibly TRBD2 for D (6 bases). Germline CDR1 reads DFQATT; CDR2 reads SNEGSKA (reference sequence). The V and J ends lost 3 bases and 5 bases respectively, with 19 bases between them. The CDR3 consists of 15 residues. In DNA form, the CDR3 reads TGCAGTGCTAGTGGAAGTGGAGGGAGCCGGGAGACCCAGTACTTC. It yields the protein CSASGSGGSRETQYF.

This clonotype was recorded many times. The V call is TRBV19, the J call TRBJ2-2, with 11 bases fitting TRBD2. The CDR3 runs to 16 residues. V lost 6 bases and J lost 4; bases outside the gene matches: 7. Germline V gives CDR1 LNHDA, CDR2 SQIVND (reference sequence). CDR3 protein: CASRLAGGPGTGELFF. The DNA for the CDR3 is TGTGCCAGTAGGCTAGCGGGAGGACCTGGCACCGGGGAGCTGTTTTTT.

This chain joins TRBV6-5 and TRBJ2-3; D ambiguous. This CDR3 is built from 15 residues. Trimming stripped 5 bases from V and 2 bases from J, with 14 bases between. CDR1 and CDR2 (germline): MNHEY, SVGAGI. CDR3 sequence (DNA): TGTGCCAGCAGTAGCGTGGGGATCCTCACAGATACGCAGTATTTT. Protein sequence: CASSSVGILTDTQYF.

This clonotype was found many times. The chain is built from TRBV3-1 and TRBJ2-3; possibly TRBD2 for D (6 bases). The CDR3 is made up of 15 amino acids. Trimming cost V 4 bases and J 2 bases, with 13 bases left between them. Germline assignment: CDR1 LGHDT and CDR2 YNNKEL (reference sequence). CDR3 in DNA: TGTGCCAGCAGCCCCCGGGACTTAAACACAGATACGCAGTATTTT. This encodes CASSPRDLNTDTQYF.

This clonotype was counted many times. The chain links TRBV30 to TRBJ2-7; D is perhaps TRBD1 (6 bases). Trimming took 4 bases from V and 5 from J, leaving 18 bases between them. Germline V gives CDR1 GTSNPN, CDR2 SVGIG (reference sequence). The CDR3 consists of 14 residues. DNA of the CDR3: TGTGCCTGGACTAGAGGGGGTTCAATCGACGAGCAGTACTTC. Amino acid sequence: CAWTRGGSIDEQYF.

This clonotype was seen once. This chain links TRBV7-9 with TRBJ2-2; D remains ambiguous. V was cut by 7 bases and J by 6 bases, with 12 bases left in between. The CDR3 contains 13 residues. Germline loops: CDR1 SEHNR, CDR2 FQNEAQ (reference sequence). As DNA, the CDR3 is TGTGCCAGCATAATGGCCGGGCCCGGGGAGCTGTTTTTT. This sequence encodes CASIMAGPGELFF.

CDR3 DNA sequence: TGCGCCAGCAGCCAAGATGCTAAGGGGGGGCGAAACACTGAAGCTTTCTTT. Encoded protein: CASSQDAKGGRNTEAFF. This sequence joins TRBV4-3 and TRBJ1-1; TRBD1 might be the D (6 bases). CDR1 and CDR2 from the germline V gene are LGHNA and YSLEER. Trimming pared 0 bases from V and 2 bases from J, leaving 16 bases between. This CDR3 comprises 17 residues.

A few counts support this clonotype. The V call is TRBV7-2, the J call TRBJ2-5; 11 nucleotides agree with TRBD2. The CDR3 has 15 amino acids. V shed 6 bases, J shed 4 bases, and the junction held 7 bases outside the gene matches. Germline V gives CDR1 SGHTA, CDR2 FQGNSA. CDR3 region: CASRRLSGGAETQYF. The CDR3 DNA sequence: TGTGCCAGCAGACGCCTTAGCGGGGGGGCAGAGACCCAGTACTTC.

This clonotype was observed at least ten times. The chain has TRBV7-9 and TRBJ2-1; a possible D gene is TRBD2 (6 bases). Trimming removed 1 base from V and 7 bases from J, with 23 bases in between. The CDR3 spans 18 residues. Germline V gene lookup returns CDR1 SEHNR and CDR2 FQNEAQ (reference sequence). CDR3: CASSLGWVSGPKGNEQFF. CDR3 nucleotides: TGTGCCAGCAGCTTAGGATGGGTGAGCGGGCCCAAGGGAAATGAGCAGTTCTTC. Combining the CDR3 with reference TRBV7-9 and TRBJ2-1 gives the whole variable domain DTGVSQNPRHKITKRGQNVTFRCDPISEHNRLYWYRQTLGQGPEFLTYFQNEAQLEKSRLLSDRFSAERPKGSFSTLEIQRTEQGDSAMYLCASSLGWVSGPKGNEQFFGPGTRLTVL.